This T cell receptor (beta chain) appears in the sequencing data of a study of shared clonotypes between healthy human individuals (dated by TCRdb to the early 2020s). For the wider study: The cohort comprised two women and a few men aged 18 to 49 years. For each donor, CD4 naive and CD4 memory were each run on three plates, CD8 naive on two plates, and CD8 memory on one plate. To estimate repertoire size and how much clonotype sharing occurs between individuals, the study deeply sequenced the blood TCR repertoires of about five healthy adults. To increase sequencing depth and limit assay-specific biases, TCR repertoire library preparation and sequencing were carried out by different laboratories using diverse techniques. Leukapheresis yielded between about 0.8 and 9.5 billion PBMCs per donor.

In the germline V gene, CDR1 corresponds to MDHEN and CDR2 to SYDVKM. Trimming costs V 1 base and J 1 base, and their ends lie 16 bases apart. The CDR3 numbers 17 residues from cysteine through phenylalanine. Only the CDR3 DNA is retained, 51 bases long and in frame from the first base. For the CD8 naive samples, CD45RO-negative cells were positively selected for CCR7, yielding a CD45RA+CCR7+ population from which TemRA cells were excluded. The donors were healthy, HIV-negative adults who had no recently reported acute infections or vaccinations. All donors were Caucasian adults living in Nashville, Tennessee, USA. Blood was collected by leukapheresis, and PBMCs were isolated by Ficoll-Histopaque density gradient centrifugation and then cryopreserved in liquid nitrogen vapor phase. Analytical flow cytometry was used to check the purity and quantity of every magnetically sorted T cell population. Each sorted fraction had its genomic DNA isolated and then quantified by UV absorbance on a Nanodrop 2000c.

TCR CDR3 regions were amplified from genomic DNA by multiplex PCR using the deep immunoSEQ assay. For each cell subset, the extracted genomic DNA was distributed evenly across all wells of several immunoSEQ 96-well plates, and each plate served as one replicate. Each replicate PCR for sorted subsets received around 0.2 ug genomic DNA, equal to roughly 30,000 T cell genomes. Purified libraries were measured with a Qubit 3.0 fluorometer, size-checked on a Bioanalyzer 2100, and measured again with the KAPA Library Quantification kit. Each immunoSEQ 96-well plate was sequenced on its own single-read 150-cycle Illumina NextSeq 550 flow cell. In the paper's pipeline: Because only junctional sequences without quality scores were contained in the immunoSEQ output, filtering matching that applied to full-length reads could not be performed. Sequences were annotated with PyIR, a Python wrapper for IgBLAST v1.9, using IMGT germline references to assign V/J genes and CDR3. Reads were filtered out if the reads had weak V/J assignments (E-value above 1e-6), no CDR3, stop codons, out-of-frame junctions, or ambiguous translated residues. V3J clonotypes were defined as sequences sharing an identical inferred V gene, J gene, and CDR3 amino acid sequence. The percentage overlap between two repertoires was calculated by dividing the number of shared unique clonotypes by the size of the smaller repertoire. Repertoire richness was assessed with RTK rarefaction, the Chao1 estimator, and Recon v2.1 estimates of unobserved clonotypes. Generation probabilities were computed with OLGA for all TCRbeta clonotypes obtained by the gDNA method from several donors. The clones in this table, taken by TCRdb from immuneACCESS, are in-frame only. Not every clone is retained; where verified, under half of the shortfall comes from an unresolved V gene, and the cause of the rest is unknown. The V and J calls and clone size come from that table; D and trimming were worked out from the DNA. This sample comprises about 820,000 clones, around 93% of them detected only once. In total, the top ten clones hold under 30% of the sample.

Comment on this clone: It has no known antigen specificity. No qualities accompany the bases; no much larger clone lies one base away.

Overall study outcomes, separate from this receptor: The small number of donors limited the genetic and exposure-history diversity represented. Compared with non-shared clonotypes, the clonotypes found in all four sorted-subset donors had higher generation probabilities. Naive subsets generally had larger estimated clonotype richness than memory subsets did. Pairwise subsampling led to the expectation that sequencing depth would affect the degree of clonotype sharing among donors. When several donors were compared, the shared fraction of clonotypes was around 5% for naive CD4, approximately 3.5% for naive CD8, roughly 2.5% for memory CD4, and less than 0.5% for memory CD8. Even with the large sequencing depth, rarefaction of the sorted-subset datasets indicated that sequencing was incomplete. Only blood was sampled, and tissue TCR repertoires likely differ from those in blood.

This clonotype originated in a man in his thirties or forties in good health. Material for sequencing was naive CD8+ T cells sorted from blood. The sample's cell subset or site label is to be understood as: CD45RA+CCR7+. Recombination connected TRBV28 to TRBJ1-1, with a tentative D gene TRBD1 over 5 matching bases. The CDR3 region has the sequence CASSLLEQGGGNTEAFF. The DNA reads as follows: TGTGCCAGCAGTTTATTGGAGCAGGGCGGAGGGAACACTGAAGCTTTCTTT.